The T cell receptor (beta chain) under discussion was sequenced for a study of human T cells and chemical hapten exposure. About the study: Each week of the roughly 23-week study, patients had diphenylcyclopropenone applied to the scalp.

This clonotype was detected many times. Its cognate antigen is unknown. Germline CDR1 is MNHNS and CDR2 is SASEGT. The V end was cut by 6 bases, the J end by 0 bases, with 12 bases between. This CDR3 region has 15 residues. TCRdb called the RACE reads again in MiXCR, with one record for every CDR3 protein. Here the sample spans 35,000 to 50,000 distinct CDR3 sequences, more than 8.5% being singletons. Study-level results: No change in TCRs above 1 in 1000 frequency was produced by DPC sensitization.

Time point described: patch test 2, 6 weeks after DPC sensitization. The treatment here: therapeutic diphenylcyclopropenone sensitization with weekly scalp DPC. The sample in question was whole blood, obtained in connection with sensitization to the hapten diphenylcyclopropenone (DPC). The sequence derives from a woman aged 40 to 50 with alopecia areata. Some clones in this sample may be carry-over from other donors' samples. V gene TRBV6-1 combines with J gene TRBJ1-5; D is unresolved. The CDR3 nucleotides read TGTGCCAGCAGGAAGGAAGCCTATAGCAATCAGCCCCAGCATTTT. This gives the protein CASRKEAYSNQPQHF.